This T cell receptor beta chain was sequenced in a study of OX40 agonist ivuxolimab in advanced cancers. Germline V lookup: CDR1 MNHNY, CDR2 SVGAGI (reference sequence). The germline V and J ends were trimmed by 5 bases and 2 bases, with 9 bases remaining between them. CDR3 length: 13 residues. Generated by immunoSEQ multiplex PCR, the TCRdb table keeps only in-frame clones and is missing some. The data show 37,000 or so clones, roughly 87% seen once. The receptor's source is an adult with an advanced solid tumor such as melanoma, head and neck, liver or kidney cancer. Here the sequenced sample was CD4+ or CD8+ T cells sorted from blood, taken in a trial of the OX40 agonist ivuxolimab. The gene calls are TRBV6-6 and TRBJ1-2; D unresolved. In DNA form, the CDR3 reads TGTGCCAGCAGTCCGACGGGAAACTATGGCTACACCTTC. Encoded protein: CASSPTGNYGYTF.